Presented here are 4 T cell receptor beta chains from one specimen sequenced in a study of blood T cell repertoires in COVID-19. Profiling relied on immunoSEQ multiplex PCR, and the TCRdb table lists in-frame clones only, not all of them. Here the sample spans some 250,000 clones, around 81% being singletons. Sequenced: peripheral blood. The receptors originated from a man aged 45-65 years with active or convalescent COVID-19.

The V and J genes are TRBV7-2 and TRBJ1-5, with TRBD1 matching 9 bases. Germline V gene sequence: CDR1 SGHTA, CDR2 FQGNSA. The CDR3 sequence is 15 residues long. The V segment lost 5 bases and the J segment 7 bases; nucleotides outside the gene matches: 9. CDR3 DNA sequence: TGTGCCAGCAGCCAGGACAGGGGCTTGAACCAGCCCCAGCATTTT. Translation: CASSQDRGLNQPQHF.

This clone showed up just once. The genes are TRBV5-1 and TRBJ2-7; D is uncertain. V lost 4 bases, J lost 1 base, and 9 bases lay in between. The germline V gene encodes CDR1 SGHRS and CDR2 YFSETQ. The CDR3 runs 13 residues. The CDR3 is CASSPGGSYEQYF. As DNA, the CDR3 is TGCGCCAGCAGCCCCGGCGGTTCCTACGAGCAGTACTTC.

This chain uses TRBV12-5 with TRBJ1-1; 8 nucleotides line up with TRBD1. The V gene end was trimmed by 1 base and the J gene end by 3 bases; junction bases not matched to a gene: 10. Per germline, CDR1 LGHNT and CDR2 FRNRAP. The CDR3 runs to 17 residues. CDR3 DNA sequence: TGTGCTAGTGGTTTGGCCCAGGGGGCCCACCCCCACACTGAAGCTTTCTTT. Protein: CASGLAQGAHPHTEAFF.

The rearrangement uses TRBV24-1 and TRBJ1-5; D possibly corresponds to TRBD1 (6 bases). This CDR3 comprises 15 residues. CDR1 is KGHDR, CDR2 SFDVKD, per germline. V was trimmed by 8 bases and J by 3 bases, leaving 16 bases between them. The chain's CDR3 is CATTNRTDNNQPQHF. The CDR3 bases are TGTGCCACCACCAACCGGACAGACAACAATCAGCCCCAGCATTTT.